Listed below are T cell receptor beta chains from one sample, sequenced in a study of shared clonotypes between healthy human individuals. Using immunoSEQ multiplex PCR, the repertoire was profiled, and TCRdb retains in-frame clones only, with some absent. The sample records under 850,000 clones, 72% being singletons. Sequencing was performed on memory CD4+ T cells sorted from blood. These receptors all come from a woman between 25 and 40 years old in good health. Each CDR3 is given with its conserved first and last residue. The order of the fields is clone size, V gene, J gene, D gene, CDR3 DNA, CDR3 protein. A D gene is named only where the DNA matches it firmly. Size is stated for part of the rows, as once, few or many counts, or as a class when the clone is expanded.

NA	TRBV27	TRBJ1-4	TRBD1	TGTGCCAGCAGTCCCCAGGGGGCAAGACGAGAAAAACTGTTTTTT	CASSPQGARREKLFF
NA	TRBV10-3	TRBJ1-2	NA	TGTGCCATCAGTGATGGCCGGGGCAGCTATGGCTACACCTTC	CAISDGRGSYGYTF
NA	TRBV2	TRBJ1-5	TRBD1	TGTGCCAGCAGATGGGACAGGGATAGCAATCAGCCCCAGCATTTT	CASRWDRDSNQPQHF
NA	TRBV5-5	TRBJ2-7	TRBD1	TGTGCCAGCAGCTTGGTAACTGGGACAGGGAGGCACGAGCAGTACTTC	CASSLVTGTGRHEQYF
few	TRBV10-1	TRBJ1-4	TRBD1	TGCGCCAGCAGTCGGGACAGAAATGAAAAACTGTTTTTT	CASSRDRNEKLFF
few	TRBV5-1	TRBJ2-1	NA	TGCGCCAGCAGAATCGCAACAGGGAGGAATGAGCAGTTCTTC	CASRIATGRNEQFF
NA	TRBV9	TRBJ2-3	TRBD2	TGTGCCAGCAGCGTAACTAGCGGGCGTACAGATACGCAGTATTTT	CASSVTSGRTDTQYF
medium-sized	TRBV28	TRBJ2-7	TRBD1	TGTGCCAGCAGGAATAGGACAGGGCCCCACGAGCAGTACTTC	CASRNRTGPHEQYF
NA	TRBV28	TRBJ2-7	NA	TGTGCCAGCAGTTTGATTCGGGGCAGCACCTACGAGCAGTACTTC	CASSLIRGSTYEQYF
many	TRBV7-3	TRBJ1-5	TRBD1	TGTGCCAGCAGCCCAAGACAGGGCCGCCAGCCCCAGCATTTT	CASSPRQGRQPQHF
many	TRBV2	TRBJ1-1	TRBD1	TGTGCCAGCAGTGATCACCAAATGACAGGGTATGCTTTCTTT	CASSDHQMTGYAFF
NA	TRBV28	TRBJ2-1	NA	TGTGCCAGCAGTGCAAAGAGCTCCTACAATGAGCAGTTCTTC	CASSAKSSYNEQFF
NA	TRBV6-1	TRBJ1-1	NA	TGTGCCAGCGTTTCGAGAGGCTGGACTGAAGCTTTCTTT	CASVSRGWTEAFF
NA	TRBV10-3	TRBJ1-2	NA	TGTGCCATCAGTGAGCCCAGGGGACTCTTCTATGGCTACACCTTC	CAISEPRGLFYGYTF
NA	TRBV29-1	TRBJ2-1	NA	TGCAGCGTTGACTGGGCTAGAGGCCACAATGAGCAGTTCTTC	CSVDWARGHNEQFF
NA	TRBV27	TRBJ2-5	NA	TGTGCCAGCGGCCCCGGGAGCGGGTTAGGTCGATGGGAGACCCAGTACTTC	CASGPGSGLGRWETQYF
NA	TRBV18	TRBJ2-7	TRBD2	TGTGCCAGCTCACCACAAGCGGGAGAGGTAGTTATCGAGCAGTACTTC	CASSPQAGEVVIEQYF
NA	TRBV4-1	TRBJ1-5	TRBD1	TGCGCCAGCAGCCAAAAGGACAGGGATAATCAGCCCCAGCATTTT	CASSQKDRDNQPQHF
NA	TRBV11-2	TRBJ2-2	TRBD1	TGTGCCAGCAGTTCCGGGACAGGGGTCACCGGGGAGCTGTTTTTT	CASSSGTGVTGELFF
few	TRBV18	TRBJ2-7	TRBD1	TGTGCCAGCTCGCCGGCGACAGGGGGGTACGAGCAGTACTTC	CASSPATGGYEQYF
NA	TRBV19	TRBJ2-4	NA	TGTGCCAGTAGTAGGGGTACCCTAGCCAAAAACATTCAGTACTTC	CASSRGTLAKNIQYF
once	TRBV18	TRBJ2-1	TRBD2	TGTGCCAGCTCACCGAGGGTTGCTGCGGGAGGCCGGGATGAGCAGTTCTTC	CASSPRVAAGGRDEQFF
NA	TRBV11-3	TRBJ2-1	TRBD2	TGTGCCAGCAGCCGTACCGGTCCTTTTTCCAGCGGGAGAGATGAGCAGTTCTTC	CASSRTGPFSSGRDEQFF
NA	TRBV11-3	TRBJ2-3	NA	TGTGCCAGCAGCTTAGAGGGGGATACGCAGTATTTT	CASSLEGDTQYF
many	TRBV28	TRBJ1-2	NA	TGTGCCACCGTCTCTCAACGCTACACCTTC	CATVSQRYTF